The sequence of this T cell receptor beta chain was determined in a study of blood T cell repertoires in COVID-19. Study information: Samples taken during acute and convalescent COVID-19 were collected in the United States, Italy and Spain.

This CDR3 has 14 residues. Germline V gene data show CDR1 as LNHNV and CDR2 as YYDKDF (reference sequence). V shed 5 bases and J shed 3 bases, with 13 bases lying between them. Methods used by the authors: Amplification with reference gene primers provided the estimates of nucleated cell counts. Sequencing was performed with immunoSEQ multiplex PCR; in TCRdb, only in-frame clones are kept and a portion is missing. Clone size and V and J calls were adopted from that table, with D and trimming inferred from the DNA. The top ten hold approximately 1.2% of the sample, which has tens of thousands of clones, 82% seen once.

The chain links TRBV15 to TRBJ1-2; a possible D gene is TRBD1 (6 bases). The sample taken for sequencing was peripheral blood. The sequence was collected from a woman of 80 years or more with acute or convalescent COVID-19. The CDR3 nucleotides are TGTGCCACCAGCTCAAACAGGGAGTACTATGGCTACACCTTC. Protein product: CATSSNREYYGYTF.